The entry below gives a single TCR beta chain sequence along with its context. Its antigen remains unknown. Generated by immunoSEQ multiplex PCR, the TCRdb table keeps only in-frame clones and is missing some. The repertoire holds 150,000 to 170,000 clones, with 85% to 95% as singletons. The sample is drawn from a study of OX40 agonist ivuxolimab in advanced cancers. Study-wide results and caveats: Among the nonresponders, some also had low normalized T-cell clonal expansion. Low clonal expansion, among the lowest seen, marked partial responders at 0.1-3.0 mg/kg.

The CDR3 covers 12 residues. V was trimmed by 4 bases and J by 3 bases, leaving 7 bases between them. Looked up from germline, CDR1 is ENHRY and CDR2 is SYGVKD. J is TRBJ2-7 and V is TRBV10-3; the D is unclear. This sequence originates from an adult with an advanced solid tumor such as melanoma, head and neck, liver or kidney cancer. The sequenced sample was CD4+ or CD8+ T cells sorted from blood, obtained in a trial of the OX40 agonist ivuxolimab. As DNA, the CDR3 is TGTGCCATCAGTGTTCTGGGCTACGAGCAGTACTTC. This sequence encodes CAISVLGYEQYF.